The rows below give T cell receptor beta chains drawn from one sample of a study of cytomegalovirus exposure and HLA in healthy donors. Here immunoSEQ multiplex PCR was the method, and the copy in TCRdb shows in-frame clones only, minus some. The top ten clones hold roughly 1.1% of a sample with about 92,000 clones, approximately 81% of them seen once. Input material: PBMCs. The source is a girl aged 2-15 years in good health and CMV-seropositive. CDR3s include the opening cysteine and the closing phenylalanine or tryptophan. The D gene is left open where the match is weak. Clone size is stated in some rows and not others, as once, few, many or a class when expanded.

TRBJ1-1	-	-	TRBV15	TGTGCCACCAGCAGAGGGTCCAGGGGATCGAACACTGAAGCTTTCTTT	CATSRGSRGSNTEAFF
TRBJ1-5	-	-	TRBV4-3	TGCGCCAGCAGCCAAGATGCTTGGGCCTACAATCAGCCCCAGCATTTT	CASSQDAWAYNQPQHF
TRBJ2-7	-	-	TRBV6-1	TGTGCCAGCGAGGGGGTGGACTACGAGCAGTACTTC	CASEGVDYEQYF
TRBJ2-7	TRBD2	-	TRBV4-3	TGCGCCAGCAGCCCGGGACTAGACCCTTACGAGCAGTACTTC	CASSPGLDPYEQYF
TRBJ2-1	-	-	TRBV10-3	TGTGCCATCAGCAACTTCGATGAGCAGTTCTTC	CAISNFDEQFF
TRBJ2-7	-	once	TRBV27	TGTGCCAGCAGTTCGGGGAACTCCTACGAGCAGTACTTC	CASSSGNSYEQYF
TRBJ1-2	TRBD1	-	TRBV7-9	TGTGCCAGCAGCTCCTCGCCTTCGGACAGGGGCGATGGCTACACCTTC	CASSSSPSDRGDGYTF
TRBJ2-3	-	-	TRBV6-5	TGTGCCAGCAGTTACCATCCAGGGCTCACAGATACGCAGTATTTT	CASSYHPGLTDTQYF
TRBJ2-1	TRBD2	-	TRBV6-5	TGTGCCAGCAGTTCCTTTACACGGGAGGAGTTCTTC	CASSSFTREEFF
TRBJ2-7	-	-	TRBV30	TGTGCCTGGAGGAATAGGGGTTCCTACGAGCAGTACTTC	CAWRNRGSYEQYF
TRBJ2-7	TRBD2	-	TRBV7-6	TGTGCCAGCAGCTCCCCCGGGACTAGCTCCTACGAGCAGTACTTC	CASSSPGTSSYEQYF
TRBJ2-6	-	-	TRBV27	TGTGCCAGCGCCTGGGCGGGCTCTGGGGCCAACGTCCTGACTTTC	CASAWAGSGANVLTF
TRBJ1-2	-	-	TRBV10-1	TGCGCCAGCAGGGGGGCAGTAAAAGCCCACCGCTACACCTTC	CASRGAVKAHRYTF
TRBJ2-1	-	-	TRBV29-1	TGCAGCGTTATGGCGGGCTCCTACAATGAGCAGTTCTTC	CSVMAGSYNEQFF
TRBJ2-7	-	-	TRBV2	TGTGCCAGCAGTGACTGGCTAGCGTCCCCCGAGCAGTACTTC	CASSDWLASPEQYF
TRBJ2-7	-	-	TRBV6-1	TGTGCCAGCAGTGAAGCGCTTCCCGGGACTCGCCTTTACGAGCAGTACTTC	CASSEALPGTRLYEQYF
TRBJ1-4	-	-	TRBV6-5	TGTGCCAGCAGTTACTCGGTACAGGGTTCTAATGAAAAACTGTTTTTT	CASSYSVQGSNEKLFF
TRBJ2-7	-	-	TRBV4-3	TGCGCCAGCAGCCAGGAGACTAGAAGCCACGAGCAGTACTTC	CASSQETRSHEQYF
TRBJ2-7	TRBD1	-	TRBV28	TGTGCCAGCTACTTTACGGGACAGGGCTACGAGCAGTACTTC	CASYFTGQGYEQYF
TRBJ1-1	-	once	TRBV6-6	TGTGCCAGCAGTTACGGGGGGGCAGACACTGAAGCTTTCTTT	CASSYGGADTEAFF
TRBJ2-1	-	-	TRBV13	TGTGCCAGCAGCTTCCGTCCGGAGGGACTGAAGTTCTTC	CASSFRPEGLKFF
TRBJ2-1	-	-	TRBV29-1	TGCAGCGTTGAAGCCGGCGGGCTTCGTGGCAATGAGCAGTTCTTC	CSVEAGGLRGNEQFF
TRBJ2-6	TRBD1	-	TRBV30	TGTGCCTGGAGCGCCGGGACAGGGCTGGGGGCCAACGTCCTGACTTTC	CAWSAGTGLGANVLTF
TRBJ2-1	TRBD1	-	TRBV5-4	TGTGCCAGCAGATATGGACAGGAAGTTCATCAGTTCTTC	CASRYGQEVHQFF
TRBJ1-6	TRBD1	few	TRBV6-1	TGTGCCAGCATAGCGACTACAGGGGGCTCACCCCTCCACTTT	CASIATTGGSPLHF
TRBJ2-7	TRBD1	-	TRBV29-1	TGCAGCGTCGGCGTCGCCGGGACAGGGTACCACGAGCAGTACTTC	CSVGVAGTGYHEQYF
TRBJ2-7	TRBD1	once	TRBV28	TGTGCCAGCAGTTTTGATCCGGGACAGGGTTACGAGCAGTACTTC	CASSFDPGQGYEQYF
TRBJ2-5	TRBD1	-	TRBV13	TGTGCCAGCAGCTTAGAAGGGGGCTGGGAGACCCAGTACTTC	CASSLEGGWETQYF
TRBJ2-5	TRBD1	-	TRBV5-4	TGTGCCAGCAGCCCAAACAGGGGGCGAAACCAAGAGACCCAGTACTTC	CASSPNRGRNQETQYF
TRBJ2-3	TRBD2	once	TRBV2	TGTGCCGAAGGCCTGGGACTAGCGGGAGGCACAGATACGCAGTATTTT	CAEGLGLAGGTDTQYF
TRBJ2-5	-	-	TRBV7-9	TGTGCCAGCAGCTTAGGGGGGGAAGGCAGCGTAAAGGAGACCCAGTACTTC	CASSLGGEGSVKETQYF
TRBJ2-5	TRBD1	-	TRBV18	TGTGCCAGCTCACCACCGCTCGGGACAGGGCATGAAGAGACCCAGTACTTC	CASSPPLGTGHEETQYF
TRBJ1-5	-	-	TRBV30	TGTGCCTGGAGTACAAGGGGGAATAGCAATCAGCCCCAGCATTTT	CAWSTRGNSNQPQHF
TRBJ2-1	-	-	TRBV10-1	TGCGCCAGCAGTGTAACCGGGGGCAATGAGCAGTTCTTC	CASSVTGGNEQFF
TRBJ2-7	TRBD1	-	TRBV27	TGTGCCAGCAGGGGACAGGGTGATTTCTACGAGCAGTACTTC	CASRGQGDFYEQYF
TRBJ2-2	-	-	TRBV5-1	TGCGCCAGCAGCTTGCAGGCGACACACACCGGGGAGCTGTTTTTT	CASSLQATHTGELFF
TRBJ2-1	TRBD2	-	TRBV28	TGTGCCAGCCCTCCTCGGACTAGCGGGAGCGATGAGCAGTTCTTC	CASPPRTSGSDEQFF